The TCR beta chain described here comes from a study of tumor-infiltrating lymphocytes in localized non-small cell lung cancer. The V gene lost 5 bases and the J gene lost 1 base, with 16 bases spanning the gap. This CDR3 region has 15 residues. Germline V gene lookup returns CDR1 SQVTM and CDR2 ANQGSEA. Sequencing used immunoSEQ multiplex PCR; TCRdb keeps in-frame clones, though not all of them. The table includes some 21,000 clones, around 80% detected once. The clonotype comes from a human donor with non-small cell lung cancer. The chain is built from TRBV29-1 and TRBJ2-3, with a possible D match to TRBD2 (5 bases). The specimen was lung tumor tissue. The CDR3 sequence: CSVRASGSRTDTQYF. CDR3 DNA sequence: TGCAGCGTTCGGGCCTCGGGGAGCCGCACAGATACGCAGTATTTT.